What follows are 17 T cell receptor beta chains derived from one specimen sequenced in a study of blood T cell repertoires in COVID-19. Generated by immunoSEQ multiplex PCR, the TCRdb table keeps only in-frame clones and is missing some. This table holds 110,000 to 150,000 clones, about four fifths found once. The sequenced material came from peripheral blood. The receptors originated from a human donor in a cohort sampled during active COVID-19.

This chain joins TRBV19 and TRBJ1-5; TRBD1 agrees at 9 bases. Losses at the gene ends were 2 bases for V and 2 bases for J; bases not matched to a gene: 7. Germline CDR1 is LNHDA and CDR2 is SQIVND (reference sequence). This CDR3 is 17 amino acids long. The CDR3 DNA reads as TGTGCCAGTAGTATAAACAGGGGGCGGCTTGGCAATCAGCCCCAGCATTTT. It codes for CASSINRGRLGNQPQHF.

The genes are TRBV5-1 and TRBJ2-7; 13 bases are shared with TRBD2. CDR3 length equals 17 residues. After removal of 4 bases from V and 5 bases from J, the junction contained 12 bases not matched to a gene. Germline V gene data show CDR1 as SGHRS and CDR2 as YFSETQ. The CDR3 DNA is TGCGCCAGCAGCCGATTTACTACTAGCGGGGGGGCCAACGAGCAGTACTTC. This codes for CASSRFTTSGGANEQYF. The full variable domain, completed using reference TRBV5-1 and TRBJ2-7, is KAGVTQTPRYLIKTRGQQVTLSCSPISGHRSVSWYQQTPGQGLQFLFEYFSETQRNKGNFPGRFSGRQFSNSRSEMNVSTLELGDSALYLCASSRFTTSGGANEQYFGPGTRLTVT.

In DNA form, the CDR3 reads TGTGCCACCCGGGACAGTTATAATTCACCCCTCCACTTT. The encoded protein is CATRDSYNSPLHF. The chain recombines TRBV10-3 with TRBJ1-6; 7 nucleotides agree with TRBD1. The V gene end was trimmed by 10 bases and the J gene end by 4 bases; junction bases not matched to a gene: 4. The CDR3 runs to 13 residues. Germline lookup yields CDR1 ENHRY and CDR2 SYGVKD.

V usage is TRBV19 and J usage is TRBJ1-4, with no clear D. V was shortened by 6 bases and J by 8 bases, with 10 bases between the two germline ends. Germline CDR1 LNHDA, CDR2 SQIVND (reference sequence). The CDR3 loop spans 12 amino acids. Here the CDR3 DNA reads TGTGCCAGTAGCCCCGCCGCGGAAAAACTGTTTTTT. It codes for CASSPAAEKLFF.

The genes are TRBV5-1 and TRBJ2-2; D ambiguous. Trimming left V 4 bases short and J 1 base short, with 11 bases between. Germline V gives CDR1 SGHRS, CDR2 YFSETQ. This CDR3 comprises 15 residues. The chain's CDR3 is CASSVQLLNTGELFF. The CDR3 region has the DNA TGCGCCAGCAGCGTACAGCTATTGAACACCGGGGAGCTGTTTTTT.

Only one count was recorded for this clone. The chain links TRBV5-4 to TRBJ1-2; TRBD1 aligns across 8 bases. V lost 4 bases and J lost 5; bases outside the gene matches: 7. CDR3 length: 14 residues. Germline loops: CDR1 SGHNT, CDR2 YYREEE (reference sequence). CDR3 nucleotides: TGTGCCAGCAGCCCGGACAGGGTAGGGTATGGCTACACCTTC. Residues: CASSPDRVGYGYTF.

This clone was counted a few times. V is TRBV15 and J is TRBJ2-1; the D gene is possibly TRBD1 (6 bases). Germline V gene lookup returns CDR1 LNHNV and CDR2 YYDKDF (reference sequence). CDR3 length: 14 amino acids. The V and J ends lost 5 bases and 5 bases respectively, with 13 bases between them. CDR3 in amino acids: CATSARGSDNEQFF. The DNA for the CDR3 is TGTGCCACCAGCGCTAGGGGGTCTGACAATGAGCAGTTCTTC. Full variable domain (outside the CDR3, taken from reference TRBV15 and TRBJ2-1): DAMVIQNPRYQVTQFGKPVTLSCSQTLNHNVMYWYQQKSSQAPKLLFHYYDKDFNNEADTPDNFQSRRPNTSFCFLDIRSPGLGDTAMYLCATSARGSDNEQFFGPGTRLTVL.

CDR3 region: CASSLEYGPYEQYF. For the CDR3, the DNA is TGTGCCAGCAGCTTAGAATACGGTCCCTACGAGCAGTACTTC. The J gene is TRBJ2-7, the V gene TRBV7-9; D uncertain. The V gene's germline CDR1 is SEHNR and CDR2 FQNEAQ (reference sequence). This CDR3 is built from 14 residues. With 1 base removed from V and 2 bases from J, the gap between germline ends came to 9 bases.

This clone was counted a single time. The chain joins TRBV28 to TRBJ2-1, with D unclear. Germline V gene data show CDR1 as MDHEN and CDR2 as SYDVKM. Trimming cost V 7 bases and J 4 bases, with 11 bases left between them. The CDR3 is 13 amino acids. The chain's CDR3 is CASTRQQYNEQFF. CDR3 DNA: TGTGCCAGCACGAGGCAGCAATACAATGAGCAGTTCTTC.

The chain joins TRBV4-2 to TRBJ1-1; 8 positions agree with TRBD1. From germline, CDR1 is LGHNA and CDR2 YNFKEQ. V gave up 3 bases and J gave up 5 bases; unmatched junction bases: 11. This CDR3 is built from 16 residues. Here the CDR3 DNA reads TGTGCCAGCAGCCAGTTTTGGCAGGGGGCGGGGACTGAAGCTTTCTTT. Its translation: CASSQFWQGAGTEAFF.

V gene TRBV5-6 combines with J gene TRBJ2-1; a possible D gene is TRBD2 (5 bases). CDR3 size: 12 residues. The V end lost 0 bases, the J end lost 12 bases, and 10 bases lay between the germline ends. Germline assignment: CDR1 SGHDT and CDR2 YYEEEE. In DNA form, the CDR3 reads TGTGCCAGCAGCTTGGGTGAACGGGGGCAGTTCTTC. This sequence encodes CASSLGERGQFF.

This chain connects TRBV11-3 to TRBJ2-1; 8 bases align to TRBD1. This CDR3 has 16 amino acids. Germline CDR1 reads SGHNT; CDR2 reads YENEEA. The V gene end was trimmed by 6 bases and the J gene end by 2 bases; junction bases not matched to a gene: 9. The CDR3 sequence: CASSPGQGETYNEQFF. The CDR3 DNA follows: TGTGCCAGCAGTCCTGGACAGGGTGAGACCTACAATGAGCAGTTCTTC. Full variable domain (rest looked up from reference TRBV11-3 and TRBJ2-1): EAGVVQSPRYKIIEKKQPVAFWCNPISGHNTLYWYLQNLGQGPELLIRYENEEAVDDSQLPKDRFSAERLKGVDSTLKIQPAELGDSAVYLCASSPGQGETYNEQFFGPGTRLTVL.

The rearrangement links TRBV6-5 to TRBJ1-1; 8 bases fit TRBD1. The CDR3 has 14 amino acids. The V gene end was trimmed by 7 bases and the J gene end by 5 bases; junction bases not matched to a gene: 9. Germline loops: CDR1 MNHEY, CDR2 SVGAGI. The CDR3 DNA reads as TGTGCCAGCACCTCGGACAGGGTCGGGACTGAAGCTTTCTTT. This codes for CASTSDRVGTEAFF.

V is TRBV19 and J is TRBJ1-3; tentatively, D is TRBD1 (6 bases). Trimming left V 3 bases short and J 0 bases short, with 12 bases between. The CDR3 is 16 residues long. The V gene's germline CDR1 is LNHDA and CDR2 SQIVND (reference sequence). Written as DNA, the CDR3 is TGTGCCAGTAGTATCCGGGACACCCTCTCTGGAAACACCATATATTTT. Its translation is CASSIRDTLSGNTIYF.

This clone came up once. The chain recombines TRBV10-3 with TRBJ2-5, with 12 bases identical to TRBD1. The V gene end was trimmed by 8 bases and the J gene end by 5 bases; junction bases not matched to a gene: 9. Germline loops: CDR1 ENHRY, CDR2 SYGVKD. The CDR3 sequence is 15 residues long. CDR3 DNA sequence: TGTGCCATCGGACTGGGACAGGGGGCAGGTGAGACCCAGTACTTC. This gives the protein CAIGLGQGAGETQYF.

The chain couples TRBV9 to TRBJ1-1; no clear D. This CDR3 has 13 amino acids. V was pared by 0 bases and J by 1 base, with 4 bases between. CDR1 SGDLS and CDR2 YYNGEE come from the germline V gene. In DNA form, the CDR3 reads TGTGCCAGCAGCGTAGACAGGAACACTGAAGCTTTCTTT. Translating it yields CASSVDRNTEAFF.

This clone showed up just a few times. The chain carries TRBV5-1 and TRBJ2-1; 11 bases line up with TRBD2. CDR1 is SGHRS, CDR2 YFSETQ, per germline. The CDR3 runs to 16 residues. J was trimmed by 6 bases and V by 2 bases; bases with no gene match: 7. CDR3 loop: CASSFLASGGLNEQFF. The CDR3 coding sequence is TGCGCCAGCAGCTTTTTGGCTAGCGGGGGGCTCAATGAGCAGTTCTTC.